These 10 T cell receptor beta chains were sequenced from one sample in a study of T cell responses to AZD1222 COVID-19 vaccine. This table comes from immunoSEQ multiplex PCR, and its TCRdb copy is limited to in-frame clones, with some not included. This table holds about 130,000 clones, about nine tenths found once. This specimen was peripheral blood, taken 28 days after the second AZD1222 dose. The origin of the receptors is an adult who received the AZD1222 COVID-19 vaccine.

CDR3 bases: TGCACCAGCAGCCAAGCTGACAGGGTAAACGAGCAGTACTTC. Amino acids: CTSSQADRVNEQYF. V and J are TRBV1 and TRBJ2-7; the table's D call, TRBD1, has no DNA check behind it. TRBV1 is reported as a pseudogene. This CDR3 comprises 14 residues.

About this clone: A junction end diverges from the germline sequence, so it may reflect a read error. This chain joins TRBV12-5 and TRBJ1-2, with 8 bases aligning to TRBD1. CDR1 and CDR2 (germline): LGHNT, FRNRAP. The CDR3 has 10 residues. The CDR3 DNA is TGTGCTAGTGGGTTGGACAGGGTTACCTTC. Protein product: CASGLDRVTF.

The chain couples TRBV29-1 to TRBJ2-7; 8 bases map to TRBD2. CDR1 is SQVTM, CDR2 ANQGSEA, per germline. Trimming removed 4 bases from V and 1 base from J; junction bases left unmatched: 9. CDR3 size: 15 residues. Written as DNA, the CDR3 is TGCAGCGTTGTGGGAAGCGGGGGAAGATCCTACGAGCAGTACTTC. It yields the protein CSVVGSGGRSYEQYF.

V and J are TRBV7-2 and TRBJ1-6; D unresolved. CDR1 is SGHTA and CDR2 is FQGNSA in the germline V gene. The length of the CDR3 is 15 residues. The germline V and J ends were trimmed by 5 bases and 10 bases, with 18 bases remaining between them. This chain's CDR3 is CASSNGPPAGSPLHF. CDR3 nucleotides: TGTGCCAGCAGCAACGGGCCTCCTGCTGGGTCACCCCTCCACTTT.

The rearrangement uses TRBV18 and TRBJ2-7; the D is unclear. The CDR3 is 11 amino acids. Germline CDR1 reads KGHSH; CDR2 reads LQKENI. V was cut by 6 bases and J by 5 bases, with 8 bases left in between. CDR3: CASSQSNEQYF. CDR3 bases: TGTGCCAGCTCCCAAAGTAACGAGCAGTACTTC.

The V call is TRBV29-1, the J call TRBJ2-7, with D hard to call. V was trimmed by 3 bases and J by 3 bases, leaving 6 bases between them. Germline V CDR1 and CDR2: SQVTM, ANQGSEA. This CDR3 comprises 11 residues. The CDR3 DNA sequence: TGCAGCGTTGATGTGGGCTACGAGCAGTACTTC. Translating it yields CSVDVGYEQYF.

The chain combines TRBV14 with TRBJ2-1; D might be TRBD2 (6 bases). This CDR3 is 17 amino acids long. CDR1 is SGHDN and CDR2 is FVKESK in the germline V gene. V lost 4 bases, J lost 0 bases, and 16 bases lay in between. The CDR3 nucleotides read TGTGCCAGCAGCCCCATGGAGGGCACTAGCTCCTACAATGAGCAGTTCTTC. Residues: CASSPMEGTSSYNEQFF.

The J gene is TRBJ1-2, the V gene TRBV27, with D possibly TRBD1 on 6 matching bases. This CDR3 is built from 15 residues. V shed 5 bases and J shed 0 bases, with 13 bases lying between them. CDR1 and CDR2 (germline): MNHEY, SMNVEV (reference sequence). The CDR3 bases are TGTGCCAGCAGTCCAGGGGAGGGCCCTAACTATGGCTACACCTTC. This translates into CASSPGEGPNYGYTF.

The V gene is TRBV19, the J gene TRBJ2-3; either TRBD1 or TRBD2 may supply D (5 bases each). CDR3 size: 15 residues. Looked up from germline, CDR1 is LNHDA and CDR2 is SQIVND (reference sequence). Trimming took off 6 bases at V and 2 bases at J, with 15 bases between the two ends. The CDR3, as DNA: TGTGCCAGTAGGTCCTCGGGACGGGTCACAGATACGCAGTATTTT. Its protein is CASRSSGRVTDTQYF.

There are a few counts of this clone. The chain employs TRBV29-1 and TRBJ1-5; 7 nucleotides agree with TRBD1. Looked up from germline, CDR1 is SQVTM and CDR2 is ANQGSEA. Unmatched junction bases numbered 4, after V lost 6 bases and J lost 2 bases. The length of the CDR3 is 13 residues. CDR3 nucleotides: TGCAGCGTGGGCGGACAGGGCAATCAGCCCCAGCATTTT. It specifies CSVGGQGNQPQHF. The full variable domain, completed using reference TRBV29-1 and TRBJ1-5, is SAVISQKPSRDICQRGTSLTIQCQVDSQVTMMFWYRQQPGQSLTLIATANQGSEATYESGFVIDKFPISRPNLTFSTLTVSNMSPEDSSIYLCSVGGQGNQPQHFGDGTRLSIL.